The clone carrying this TCR beta chain has more than one count but fewer than ten. This entry is derived from a study of blood T cell repertoires in COVID-19. On the study more broadly: From the United States, Italy and Spain came samples of acute and convalescent COVID-19. PBMCs, B-cell-depleted T cells, or T cells were the source of the cDNA or gDNA that made up the material.

Authors' methods: Amplification of reference gene primers was used by the study to estimate nucleated cell counts. Using immunoSEQ multiplex PCR, the repertoire was profiled, and TCRdb retains in-frame clones only, with some absent. The DNA gave D and trimming, while V, J and clone size come from that table. In the table there are roughly 250,000 clones, approximately 80% of which are singletons. The sequence was obtained from an older woman with active or convalescent COVID-19. The sequencing input was peripheral blood.

CDR3 in DNA: TGTGCCAGCAGCTTTGGCCTAGGGGGCGTGAACACTGAAGCTTTCTTT. Protein product: CASSFGLGGVNTEAFF. The V call is TRBV28, the J call TRBJ1-1; 7 nucleotides line up with TRBD1. J lost 0 bases, V lost 6 bases, and 10 bases had no gene match. CDR1 is MDHEN, CDR2 SYDVKM, per germline. This CDR3 contains 16 residues.